A single sample gave rise to the 18 T cell receptor beta chains below, sequenced in a study of identifying expanded T cells in peripheral blood. Profiling relied on immunoSEQ multiplex PCR, and the TCRdb table lists in-frame clones only, not all of them. The table lists 80,000 to 90,000 clones, around 89% of them singletons. The sample consisted of blood. All receptors come from a person aged 18 to 75 in good health.

This chain uses TRBV9 with TRBJ1-5; 7 bases fit TRBD1. This CDR3 region has 14 residues. With V trimmed by 3 bases and J by 6 bases, 6 bases remained unmatched. Germline CDR1 is SGDLS and CDR2 is YYNGEE. The CDR3 DNA is TGTGCCAGCAGCGGGGGACAGTCATCTCAGCCCCAGCATTTT. This encodes CASSGGQSSQPQHF.

The chain is built from TRBV7-2 and TRBJ2-2, with no clear D. CDR1 and CDR2 (germline): SGHTA, FQGNSA. The V end was cut by 0 bases, the J end by 7 bases, with 18 bases between. The CDR3 totals 17 residues. The CDR3 region is CASSLAVVSDWGGELFF. CDR3 nucleotide sequence: TGTGCCAGCAGCTTAGCTGTGGTATCGGATTGGGGCGGGGAGCTGTTTTTT.

V gene TRBV7-2 combines with J gene TRBJ2-3, with TRBD2 identical over 7 bases. The CDR3 loop spans 15 amino acids. CDR1 SGHTA and CDR2 FQGNSA come from the germline V gene. Trimming took 4 bases from V and 0 from J; bases not matched to a gene: 4. CDR3 protein: CASSSLADSTDTQYF. The CDR3 DNA sequence: TGTGCCAGCAGCTCGCTAGCGGATAGCACAGATACGCAGTATTTT.

V usage is TRBV6-1 and J usage is TRBJ1-1; no clear D. CDR1 MNHNS and CDR2 SASEGT come from the germline V gene. The length of the CDR3 is 14 residues. Trimming pared 4 bases from V and 1 base from J, leaving 10 bases between. Written as DNA, the CDR3 is TGTGCCAGCAGTGGGTCTCGGGAGAACACTGAAGCTTTCTTT. Amino acid sequence: CASSGSRENTEAFF.

The V gene is TRBV13, the J gene TRBJ2-2, with 13 bases aligning to TRBD2. Trimming at V came to 5 bases and at J to 3 bases, leaving 12 bases not matched to a gene. CDR1 and CDR2 from the germline V gene are PRHDT and FYEKMQ (reference sequence). The CDR3 length is 19 residues. CDR3 in amino acids: CASSPGLAGVSQDTGELFF. DNA of the CDR3: TGTGCCAGCAGCCCCGGACTAGCGGGAGTGTCGCAGGACACCGGGGAGCTGTTTTTT.

This clone was recorded only once. The rearrangement joins TRBV18 to TRBJ1-2; 8 bases are shared with TRBD1. Germline assignment: CDR1 KGHSH and CDR2 LQKENI. The CDR3 has 16 residues. Germline trimming cut 1 base from V and 3 bases from J; bases unmatched to any gene: 7. CDR3 protein: CASSPRGQGIDYGYTF. The CDR3 nucleotides read TGTGCCAGCTCACCACGCGGACAGGGAATAGACTATGGCTACACCTTC. Drawing the rest from reference TRBV18 and TRBJ1-2, the complete variable domain is NAGVMQNPRHLVRRRGQEARLRCSPMKGHSHVYWYRQLPEEGLKFMVYLQKENIIDESGMPKERFSAEFPKEGPSILRIQQVVRGDSAAYFCASSPRGQGIDYGYTFGSGTRLTVV.

The V call is TRBV7-8, the J call TRBJ1-5; D gene unclear. The ends were cut back, 5 bases at V and 8 bases at J, with 19 bases in the middle. The CDR3 has 15 residues. Germline CDR1 SGHVS, CDR2 FQNEAQ. The chain's CDR3 is CASSQEVGSVEPQHF. As DNA, the CDR3 is TGTGCCAGCAGCCAAGAGGTTGGATCGGTTGAGCCCCAGCATTTT. Using reference TRBV7-8 and TRBJ1-5 for the parts outside the CDR3, the full variable domain is GAGVSQSPRYKVAKRGQDVALRCDPISGHVSLFWYQQALGQGPEFLTYFQNEAQLDKSGLPSDRFFAERPEGSVSTLKIQRTQQEDSAVYLCASSQEVGSVEPQHFGDGTRLSIL.

The chain recombines TRBV29-1 with TRBJ1-1, with TRBD1 matching over 7 bases. With 6 bases clipped from V and 0 bases from J, the junction kept 7 bases outside the gene matches. CDR3 length: 14 residues. CDR1 and CDR2 (germline): SQVTM, ANQGSEA. The CDR3 DNA follows: TGCAGCGTCGCGATAGGGGGCGTGAACACTGAAGCTTTCTTT. Translation: CSVAIGGVNTEAFF. Full variable domain (rest looked up from reference TRBV29-1 and TRBJ1-1): SAVISQKPSRDICQRGTSLTIQCQVDSQVTMMFWYRQQPGQSLTLIATANQGSEATYESGFVIDKFPISRPNLTFSTLTVSNMSPEDSSIYLCSVAIGGVNTEAFFGQGTRLTVV.

The CDR3 spells CASSTIYEQYF. In DNA form, the CDR3 reads TGTGCCAGCAGTACCATATACGAGCAGTACTTC. This rearrangement joins TRBV28 to TRBJ2-7; D uncertain. The germline V gene encodes CDR1 MDHEN and CDR2 SYDVKM. Trimming shortened V by 5 bases and J by 4 bases, and 6 bases separated the two germline ends. The CDR3 length is 11 residues.

The chain recombines TRBV7-2 with TRBJ2-5, with 12 bases fitting TRBD2. The CDR3 length is 16 residues. CDR1 and CDR2 from the germline V gene are SGHTA and FQGNSA. J was trimmed by 7 bases and V by 5 bases; bases with no gene match: 11. The CDR3 DNA follows: TGTGCCAGCAGCGATCTTGGACTAGCGGGGAGAGGGACCCAGTACTTC. Its protein is CASSDLGLAGRGTQYF.

This rearrangement joins TRBV28 to TRBJ2-7; TRBD2 matches at 7 bases. V was clipped by 4 bases and J by 2 bases; unmatched bases: 8. Germline-derived CDR1 and CDR2 are MDHEN and SYDVKM. The length of the CDR3 is 15 residues. In DNA, the CDR3 is TGTGCCAGCAGTTCCCCGGGGGGACCTACCTACGAGCAGTACTTC. Translating gives CASSSPGGPTYEQYF.

V is TRBV2 and J is TRBJ2-6; weak D call: TRBD1 (6 bases). The CDR3 is 15 residues long. Germline loops: CDR1 SNHLY, CDR2 FYNNEI. Trimming removed 4 bases from V and 4 bases from J, with 11 bases in between. The CDR3 DNA is TGTGCCAGCAGTGGAACAGGGTCCGGGGCCAACGTCCTGACTTTC. The encoded protein is CASSGTGSGANVLTF.

This chain links TRBV6-6 with TRBJ1-4, with D tentatively TRBD1 (6 bases). CDR1 and CDR2 from the germline V gene are MNHNY and SVGAGI (reference sequence). This CDR3 contains 14 residues. V lost 7 bases and J 6 bases, leaving 15 bases between the germline ends. The CDR3 sequence: CASTYYRGDEKLFF. The CDR3 region has the DNA TGTGCCAGCACTTATTATAGGGGGGATGAAAAACTGTTTTTT.

A single count supports this clone. The chain carries TRBV19 and TRBJ2-5; 10 nucleotides align to TRBD1. Germline CDR1 is LNHDA and CDR2 is SQIVND (reference sequence). V trimming: 5 bases; J trimming: 5 bases; junction bases outside the gene matches: 8. This CDR3 has 15 residues. This CDR3 is CASSPGTGEAETQYF. CDR3 coding DNA: TGTGCCAGTAGTCCCGGGACAGGGGAGGCGGAGACCCAGTACTTC.

The chain has TRBV7-9 and TRBJ1-4; 9 positions match TRBD1. J lost 8 bases, V lost 5 bases, and 9 bases had no gene match. From germline, CDR1 is SEHNR and CDR2 FQNEAQ (reference sequence). The CDR3 has 15 amino acids. In DNA form, the CDR3 reads TGTGCCAGCAGCCTCGGGACAGGGATGCGGGAAAAACTGTTTTTT. Translated, it gives CASSLGTGMREKLFF.

The gene calls are TRBV7-3 and TRBJ2-3, with 12 bases aligning to TRBD2. Germline V CDR1 and CDR2: SGHTA, FQGTGA. V lost 4 bases and J lost 6; bases outside the gene matches: 8. This CDR3 contains 16 residues. DNA for the CDR3: TGTGCCAGCAGCTCAACCGGGACTAGCGGGTTGGATACGCAGTATTTT. It is translated as CASSSTGTSGLDTQYF.

This clone was found a few times. The V and J genes are TRBV7-2 and TRBJ2-7; TRBD2 matches 8 bases. The trim removed 7 bases at V and 4 bases at J, leaving 9 bases unmatched. The CDR3 consists of 14 residues. Germline CDR1 reads SGHTA; CDR2 reads FQGNSA. The chain's CDR3 is CASTIPGGPYEQYF. The CDR3 region has the DNA TGTGCCAGCACCATTCCGGGGGGGCCGTACGAGCAGTACTTC.

The V and J genes are TRBV5-1 and TRBJ1-3; D possibly corresponds to TRBD1 (6 bases). Per the germline V gene, CDR1 is SGHRS and CDR2 is YFSETQ. CDR3 length: 13 amino acids. V lost 4 bases and J lost 7, with 12 bases in between. In DNA form, the CDR3 reads TGCGCCAGCAGCCTTCAGGGGTTGAACACCATATATTTT. Translated: CASSLQGLNTIYF.